The clone carrying this TCR beta chain was counted ten times or more. Its cognate antigen is unknown. The entry originates in a study of T-cell reconstitution after alpha-beta-depleted transplantation in children. General study results and limits: Approximately two months post-transplant, alpha-beta T cells reportedly originated from several hundred expanded graft clones. Recipient T cells and thymic progenitors that survived gave rise to the high TCRbeta diversity observed at day 60 in some patients. Hyperexpanded clones declined; after one year, newly produced T cells mostly supplied diversity.

V lost 1 base to trimming and J lost 8 bases; unmatched junction nucleotides: 10. Germline V gene sequence: CDR1 DFQATT, CDR2 SNEGSKA (reference sequence). There are 14 residues in the CDR3. It was with unique molecular identifiers that the TCRbeta library was prepared. Each CDR3 protein is one row after TCRdb ran MiXCR on the PCR reads. The sample yields some 220,000 distinct CDR3 sequences, around 9.9% seen once. This chain links TRBV20-1 with TRBJ1-2, with 7 positions matching TRBD1. Sequencing used PBMCs, obtained before TCRalphabeta/CD19-depleted stem cell transplant. This TCR came from a child under two years old with acute myeloid leukemia, due to receive a stem cell transplant. In nucleotides, the CDR3 is TGCAGTGCTAGAGCCCTAGGACAGGCCGCCGGCTACACCTTC. Translated: CSARALGQAAGYTF.